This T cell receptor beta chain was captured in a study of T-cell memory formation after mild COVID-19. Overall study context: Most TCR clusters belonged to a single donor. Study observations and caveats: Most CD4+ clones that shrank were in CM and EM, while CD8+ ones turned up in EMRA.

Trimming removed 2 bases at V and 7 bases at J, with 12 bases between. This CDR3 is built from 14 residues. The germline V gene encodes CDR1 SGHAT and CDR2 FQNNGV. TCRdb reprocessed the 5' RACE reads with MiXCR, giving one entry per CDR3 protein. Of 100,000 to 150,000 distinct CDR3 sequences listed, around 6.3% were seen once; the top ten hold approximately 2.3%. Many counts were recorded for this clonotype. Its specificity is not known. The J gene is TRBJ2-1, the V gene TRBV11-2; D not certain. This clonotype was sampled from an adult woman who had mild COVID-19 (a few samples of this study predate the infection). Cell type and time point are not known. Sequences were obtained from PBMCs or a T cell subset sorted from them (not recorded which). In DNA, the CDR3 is TGTGCCAGCAGCTTAAATCGGGCGGTGAATGAGCAGTTCTTC. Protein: CASSLNRAVNEQFF.